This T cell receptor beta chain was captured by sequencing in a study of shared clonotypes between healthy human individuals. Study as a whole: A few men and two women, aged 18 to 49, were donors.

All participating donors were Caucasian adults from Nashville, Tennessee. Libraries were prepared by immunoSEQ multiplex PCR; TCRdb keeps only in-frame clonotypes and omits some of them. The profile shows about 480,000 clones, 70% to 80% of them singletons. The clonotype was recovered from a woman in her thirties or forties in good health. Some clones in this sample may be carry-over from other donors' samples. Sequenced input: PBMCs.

The CDR3 nucleotides read TGTGCCAGCAGTTTATCTGGGTTGGGATACAATGAGCAGTTCTTC. Its translation: CASSLSGLGYNEQFF. The chain has TRBV28 and TRBJ2-1; D not resolved. Germline CDR1 and CDR2: MDHEN and SYDVKM. V lost 1 base, J lost 4 bases, and 11 bases lay in between. The CDR3 runs 15 residues. The whole variable domain, filled in from reference TRBV28 and TRBJ2-1, reads DVKVTQSSRYLVKRTGEKVFLECVQDMDHENMFWYRQDPGLGLRLIYFSYDVKMKEKGDIPEGYSVSREKKERFSLILESASTNQTSMYLCASSLSGLGYNEQFFGPGTRLTVL.